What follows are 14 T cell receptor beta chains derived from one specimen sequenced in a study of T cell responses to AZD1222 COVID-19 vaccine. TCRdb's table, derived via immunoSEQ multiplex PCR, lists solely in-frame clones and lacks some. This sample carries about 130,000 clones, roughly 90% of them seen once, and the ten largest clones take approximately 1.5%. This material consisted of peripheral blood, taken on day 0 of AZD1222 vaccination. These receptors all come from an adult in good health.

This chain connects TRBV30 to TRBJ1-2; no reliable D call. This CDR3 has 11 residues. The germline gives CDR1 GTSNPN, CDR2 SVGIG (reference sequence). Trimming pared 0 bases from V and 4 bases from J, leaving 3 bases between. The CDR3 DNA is TGTGCCTGGAGTGTATCCTATGGCTACACCTTC. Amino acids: CAWSVSYGYTF.

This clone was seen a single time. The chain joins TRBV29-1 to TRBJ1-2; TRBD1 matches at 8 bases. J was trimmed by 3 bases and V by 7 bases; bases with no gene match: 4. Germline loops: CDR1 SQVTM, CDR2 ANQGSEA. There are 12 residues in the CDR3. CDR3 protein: CSGRGLDYGYTF. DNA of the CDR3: TGCAGCGGCAGGGGGCTGGACTATGGCTACACCTTC.

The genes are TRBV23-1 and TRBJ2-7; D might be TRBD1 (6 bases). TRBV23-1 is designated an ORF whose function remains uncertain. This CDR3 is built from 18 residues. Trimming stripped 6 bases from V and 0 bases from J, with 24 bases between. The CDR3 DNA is TGCGCCAGCAGATCAATCACCCAGGGGTCCTCGAGCTCCTACGAGCAGTACTTC. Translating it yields CASRSITQGSSSSYEQYF.

The CDR3 DNA sequence: TGTGCCAGCAGCCTGTTCCGAGGGGAGCTGTTTTTT. Protein product: CASSLFRGELFF. The rearrangement joins TRBV14 to TRBJ2-2, with D unresolved. Germline values: CDR1 SGHDN, CDR2 FVKESK. The CDR3 sequence is 12 residues long. Trimming removed 4 bases from V and 8 bases from J, with 8 bases in between.

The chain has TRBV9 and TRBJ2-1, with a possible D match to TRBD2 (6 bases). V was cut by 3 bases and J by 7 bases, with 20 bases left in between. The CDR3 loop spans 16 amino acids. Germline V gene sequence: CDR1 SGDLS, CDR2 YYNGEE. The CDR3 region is CASSAINPDGTNEQFF. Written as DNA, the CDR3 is TGTGCCAGCAGCGCCATAAACCCGGACGGGACTAATGAGCAGTTCTTC. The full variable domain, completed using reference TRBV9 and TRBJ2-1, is DSGVTQTPKHLITATGQRVTLRCSPRSGDLSVYWYQQSLDQGLQFLIQYYNGEERAKGNILERFSAQQFPDLHSELNLSSLELGDSALYFCASSAINPDGTNEQFFGPGTRLTVL.

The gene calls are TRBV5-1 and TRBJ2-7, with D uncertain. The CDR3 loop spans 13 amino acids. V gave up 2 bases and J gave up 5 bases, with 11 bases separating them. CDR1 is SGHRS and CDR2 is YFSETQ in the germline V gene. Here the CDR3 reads CASSFGGTDEQYF. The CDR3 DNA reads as TGCGCCAGCAGCTTCGGTGGTACTGACGAGCAGTACTTC.

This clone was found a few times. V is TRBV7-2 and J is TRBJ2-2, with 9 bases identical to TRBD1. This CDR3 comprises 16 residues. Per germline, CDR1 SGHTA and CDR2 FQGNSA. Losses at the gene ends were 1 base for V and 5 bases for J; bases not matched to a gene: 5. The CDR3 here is CASSLVGTGRTGELFF. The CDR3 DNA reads TGTGCCAGCAGCTTAGTCGGGACAGGGAGAACCGGGGAGCTGTTTTTT.

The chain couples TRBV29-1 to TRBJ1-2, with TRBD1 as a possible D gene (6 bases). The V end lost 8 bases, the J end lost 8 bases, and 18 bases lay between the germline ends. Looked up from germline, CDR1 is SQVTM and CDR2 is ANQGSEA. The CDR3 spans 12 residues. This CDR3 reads CSTMRDTEGYTF. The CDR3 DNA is TGCAGCACGATGCGGGACACGGAGGGCTACACCTTC.

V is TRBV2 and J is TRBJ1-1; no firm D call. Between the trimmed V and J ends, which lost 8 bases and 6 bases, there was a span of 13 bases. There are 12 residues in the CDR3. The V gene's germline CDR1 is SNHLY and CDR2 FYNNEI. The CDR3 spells CASGQNFAEAFF. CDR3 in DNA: TGTGCCAGCGGCCAGAATTTCGCTGAAGCTTTCTTT.

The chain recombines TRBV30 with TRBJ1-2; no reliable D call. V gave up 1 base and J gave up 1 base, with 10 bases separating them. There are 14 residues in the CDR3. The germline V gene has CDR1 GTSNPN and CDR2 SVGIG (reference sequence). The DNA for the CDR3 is TGTGCCTGGAGTGCGCCCCCTCGTAACTATGGCTACACCTTC. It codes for CAWSAPPRNYGYTF.

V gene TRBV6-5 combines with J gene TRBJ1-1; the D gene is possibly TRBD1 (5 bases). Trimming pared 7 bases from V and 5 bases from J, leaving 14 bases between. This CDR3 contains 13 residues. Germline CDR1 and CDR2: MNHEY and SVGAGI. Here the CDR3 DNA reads TGTGCCAGCACCTATAGGGGAGGGACTGAAGCTTTCTTT. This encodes CASTYRGGTEAFF.

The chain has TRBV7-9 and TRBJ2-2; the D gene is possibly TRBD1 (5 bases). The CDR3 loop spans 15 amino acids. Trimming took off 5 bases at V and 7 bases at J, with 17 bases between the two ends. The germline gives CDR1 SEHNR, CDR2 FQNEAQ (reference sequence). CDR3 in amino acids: CASSKLQGNHGELFF. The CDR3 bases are TGTGCCAGCAGCAAACTCCAGGGTAATCACGGGGAGCTGTTTTTT.

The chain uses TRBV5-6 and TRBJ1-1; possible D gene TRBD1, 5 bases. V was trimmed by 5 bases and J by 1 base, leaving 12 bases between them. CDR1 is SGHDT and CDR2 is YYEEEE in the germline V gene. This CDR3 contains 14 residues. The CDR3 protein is CASRAGTANTEAFF. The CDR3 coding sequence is TGTGCCAGCAGAGCCGGGACGGCGAACACTGAAGCTTTCTTT. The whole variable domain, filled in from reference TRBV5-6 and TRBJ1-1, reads DAGVTQSPTHLIKTRGQQVTLRCSPKSGHDTVSWYQQALGQGPQFIFQYYEEEERQRGNFPDRFSGHQFPNYSSELNVNALLLGDSALYLCASRAGTANTEAFFGQGTRLTVV.

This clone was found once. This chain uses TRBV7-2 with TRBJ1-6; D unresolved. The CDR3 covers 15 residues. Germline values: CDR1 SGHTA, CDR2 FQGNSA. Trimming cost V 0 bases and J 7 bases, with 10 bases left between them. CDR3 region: CASSLASPQNSPLHF. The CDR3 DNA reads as TGTGCCAGCAGCTTAGCCTCTCCCCAGAATTCACCCCTCCACTTT.